This entry is about one TCR beta chain. V gave up 6 bases and J gave up 8 bases; unmatched junction bases: 8. This CDR3 has 13 amino acids. Germline V gene lookup returns CDR1 MNHEY and CDR2 SVGEGT. The data were obtained in a study of blood T cell repertoires in COVID-19. Study context: Samples came from the United States, Italy and Spain, spanning acute and convalescent COVID-19. The cDNA or gDNA used as material had been derived from T cells, B-cell-depleted T cells, or PBMCs.

In the source study's methods: The assay estimated nucleated cells by amplifying reference gene primers. TCRdb's copy holds only in-frame clones and misses some; the assay was immunoSEQ multiplex PCR. Clone size and V and J calls were adopted from that table, with D and trimming inferred from the DNA. The repertoire holds around 84,000 clones, around 83% seen once, with less than 40% in the top ten. The TCR sequence derives from an elderly man with active or convalescent COVID-19. What was sequenced was peripheral blood. V and J are TRBV6-2 or TRBV6-3 and TRBJ1-2, with 8 nucleotides matching TRBD1. The CDR3 reads CASSPDRAGGYTF. The CDR3 DNA sequence: TGTGCCAGCAGCCCGGACAGGGCTGGCGGCTACACCTTC.